This record concerns one T cell receptor (beta chain) sequence. Vbeta (60) and Jbeta (13) primers were used in the PCR. Sequenced by immunoSEQ multiplex PCR; TCRdb stores in-frame clones only, minus some. The data show some 170,000 clones, about 81% seen once. The record originates from a study of cytomegalovirus exposure and HLA in healthy donors. Trimming took 1 base from V and 4 from J; bases not matched to a gene: 8. The CDR3 is 16 residues long. CDR1 is SGHDT and CDR2 is YYEEEE in the germline V gene. The clonotype comes from a girl aged 5 to 17 in good health and CMV-seropositive. This chain uses TRBV5-6 with TRBJ1-2; 9 positions match TRBD1. Sample: PBMCs. The CDR3 DNA follows: TGTGCCAGCAGCTTGTTTGGGCAGGGACAGGGCTATGGCTACACCTTC. It specifies CASSLFGQGQGYGYTF.